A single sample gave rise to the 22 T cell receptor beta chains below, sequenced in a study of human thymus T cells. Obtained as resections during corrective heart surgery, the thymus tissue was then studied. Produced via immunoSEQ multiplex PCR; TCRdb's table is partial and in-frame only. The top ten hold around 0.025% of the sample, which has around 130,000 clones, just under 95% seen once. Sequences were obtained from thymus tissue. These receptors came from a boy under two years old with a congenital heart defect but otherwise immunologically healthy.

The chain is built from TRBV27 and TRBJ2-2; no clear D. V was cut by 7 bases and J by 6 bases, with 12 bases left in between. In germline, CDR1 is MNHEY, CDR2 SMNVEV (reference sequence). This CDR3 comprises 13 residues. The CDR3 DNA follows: TGTGCCAGCACTCCCGGCGAGGCCGGGGAGCTGTTTTTT. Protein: CASTPGEAGELFF.

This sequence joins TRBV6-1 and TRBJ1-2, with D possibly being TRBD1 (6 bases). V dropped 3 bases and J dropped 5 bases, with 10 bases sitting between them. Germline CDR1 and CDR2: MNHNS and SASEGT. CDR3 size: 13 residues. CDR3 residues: CASSERGAYGYTF. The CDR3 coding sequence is TGTGCCAGCAGTGAGCGGGGGGCTTATGGCTACACCTTC.

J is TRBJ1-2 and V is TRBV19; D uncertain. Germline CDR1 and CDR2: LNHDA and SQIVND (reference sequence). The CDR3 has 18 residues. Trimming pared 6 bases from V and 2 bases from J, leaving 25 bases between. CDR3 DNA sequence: TGTGCCAGTAGCTCTACACCTTTACCGAACACCTTAAACTATGGCTACACCTTC. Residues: CASSSTPLPNTLNYGYTF.

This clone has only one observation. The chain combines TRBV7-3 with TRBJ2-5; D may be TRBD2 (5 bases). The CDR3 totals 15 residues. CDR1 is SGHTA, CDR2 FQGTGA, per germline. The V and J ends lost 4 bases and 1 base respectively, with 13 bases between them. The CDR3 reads CASSSQPAGQETQYF. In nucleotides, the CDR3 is TGTGCCAGCAGCTCACAACCCGCGGGCCAAGAGACCCAGTACTTC.

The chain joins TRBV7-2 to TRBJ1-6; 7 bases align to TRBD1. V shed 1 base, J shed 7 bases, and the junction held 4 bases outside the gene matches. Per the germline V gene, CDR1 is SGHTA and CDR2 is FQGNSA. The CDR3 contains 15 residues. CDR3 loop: CASSLGQGENSPLHF. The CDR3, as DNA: TGTGCCAGCAGCTTAGGACAGGGTGAGAATTCACCCCTCCACTTT.

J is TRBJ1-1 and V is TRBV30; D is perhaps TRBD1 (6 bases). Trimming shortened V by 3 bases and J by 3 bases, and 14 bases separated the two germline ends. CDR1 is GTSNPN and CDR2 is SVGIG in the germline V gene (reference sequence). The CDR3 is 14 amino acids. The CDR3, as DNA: TGTGCCTGGAGCCCAGGACAGCGTTACACTGAAGCTTTCTTT. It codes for CAWSPGQRYTEAFF.

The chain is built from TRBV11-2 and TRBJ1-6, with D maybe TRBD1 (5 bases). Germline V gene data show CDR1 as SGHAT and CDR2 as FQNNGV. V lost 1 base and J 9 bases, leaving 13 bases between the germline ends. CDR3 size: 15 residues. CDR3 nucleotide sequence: TGTGCCAGCAGCTTAGCCGGCAGGGAAGGTTCACCCCTCCACTTT. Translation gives CASSLAGREGSPLHF.

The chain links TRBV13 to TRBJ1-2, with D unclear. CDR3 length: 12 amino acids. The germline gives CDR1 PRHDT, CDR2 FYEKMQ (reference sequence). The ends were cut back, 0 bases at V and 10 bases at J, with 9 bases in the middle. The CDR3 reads CASSLGPANYTF. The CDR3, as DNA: TGTGCCAGCAGCTTAGGACCAGCCAACTACACCTTC.

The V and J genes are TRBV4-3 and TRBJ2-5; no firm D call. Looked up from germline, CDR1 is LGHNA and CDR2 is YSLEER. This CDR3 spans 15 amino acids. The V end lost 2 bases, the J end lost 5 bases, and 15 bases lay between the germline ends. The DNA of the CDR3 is TGCGCCAGCAGCCAACAAGGACGGCGATCGGAGACCCAGTACTTC. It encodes CASSQQGRRSETQYF.

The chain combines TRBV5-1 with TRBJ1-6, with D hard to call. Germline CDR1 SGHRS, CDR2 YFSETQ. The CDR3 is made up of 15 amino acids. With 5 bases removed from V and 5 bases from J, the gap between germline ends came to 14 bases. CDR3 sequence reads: CASSAEYTHNSPLHF. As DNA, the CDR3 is TGCGCCAGCAGTGCGGAGTACACACATAATTCACCCCTCCACTTT.

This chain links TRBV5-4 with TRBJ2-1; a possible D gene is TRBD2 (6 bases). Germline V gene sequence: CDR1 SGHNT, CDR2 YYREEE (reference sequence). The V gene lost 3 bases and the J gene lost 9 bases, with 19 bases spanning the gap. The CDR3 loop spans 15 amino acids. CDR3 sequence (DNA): TGTGCCAGCAGCTGGAACCGGGACTTCCCTCCTGAGCAGTTCTTC. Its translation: CASSWNRDFPPEQFF.

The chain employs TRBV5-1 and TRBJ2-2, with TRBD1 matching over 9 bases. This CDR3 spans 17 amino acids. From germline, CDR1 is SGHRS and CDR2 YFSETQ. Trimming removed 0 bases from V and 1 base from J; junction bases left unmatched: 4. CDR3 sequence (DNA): TGCGCCAGCAGCTTGGCCCCGGGACAGGGGAACACCGGGGAGCTGTTTTTT. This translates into CASSLAPGQGNTGELFF.

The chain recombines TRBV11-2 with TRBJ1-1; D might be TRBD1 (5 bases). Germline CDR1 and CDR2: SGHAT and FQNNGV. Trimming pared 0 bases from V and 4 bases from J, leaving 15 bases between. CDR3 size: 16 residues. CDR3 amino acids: CASSLDRGGEGTEAFF. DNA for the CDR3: TGTGCCAGCAGCTTAGATCGAGGAGGGGAGGGCACTGAAGCTTTCTTT.

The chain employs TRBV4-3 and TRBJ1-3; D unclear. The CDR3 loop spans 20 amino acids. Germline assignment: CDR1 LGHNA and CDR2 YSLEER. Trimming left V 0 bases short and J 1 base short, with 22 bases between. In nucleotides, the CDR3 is TGCGCCAGCAGCCAAGATATGGGCAGGACCCCATTCTTATCTGGAAACACCATATATTTT. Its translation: CASSQDMGRTPFLSGNTIYF.

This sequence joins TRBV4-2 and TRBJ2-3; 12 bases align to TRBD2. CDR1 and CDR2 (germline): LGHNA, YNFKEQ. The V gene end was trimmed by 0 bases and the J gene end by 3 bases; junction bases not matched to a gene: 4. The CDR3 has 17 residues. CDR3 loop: CASSQESLAGGTDTQYF. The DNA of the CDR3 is TGTGCCAGCAGCCAAGAATCGCTAGCGGGGGGGACAGATACGCAGTATTTT.

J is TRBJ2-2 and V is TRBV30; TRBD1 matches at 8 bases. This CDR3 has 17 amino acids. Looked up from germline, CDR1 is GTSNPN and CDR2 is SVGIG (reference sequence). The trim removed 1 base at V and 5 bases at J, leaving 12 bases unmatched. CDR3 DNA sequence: TGTGCCTGGAGTGCCACCACAGGGGGAAAGTGGACCGGGGAGCTGTTTTTT. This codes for CAWSATTGGKWTGELFF.

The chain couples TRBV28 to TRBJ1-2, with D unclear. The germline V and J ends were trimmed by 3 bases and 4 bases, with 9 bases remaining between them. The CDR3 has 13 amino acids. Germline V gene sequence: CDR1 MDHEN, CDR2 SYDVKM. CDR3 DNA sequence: TGTGCCAGCAGTTTTGTGCGGTTCTATGGCTACACCTTC. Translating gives CASSFVRFYGYTF.

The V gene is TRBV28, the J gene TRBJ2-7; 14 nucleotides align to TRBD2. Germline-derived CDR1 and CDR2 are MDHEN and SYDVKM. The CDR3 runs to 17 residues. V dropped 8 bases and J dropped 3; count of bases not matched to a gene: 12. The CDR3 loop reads CASGLVRLAGGIYEQYF. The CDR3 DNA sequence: TGTGCCAGCGGACTGGTCCGACTAGCGGGGGGGATCTACGAGCAGTACTTC. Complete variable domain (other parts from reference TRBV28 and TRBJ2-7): DVKVTQSSRYLVKRTGEKVFLECVQDMDHENMFWYRQDPGLGLRLIYFSYDVKMKEKGDIPEGYSVSREKKERFSLILESASTNQTSMYLCASGLVRLAGGIYEQYFGPGTRLTVT.

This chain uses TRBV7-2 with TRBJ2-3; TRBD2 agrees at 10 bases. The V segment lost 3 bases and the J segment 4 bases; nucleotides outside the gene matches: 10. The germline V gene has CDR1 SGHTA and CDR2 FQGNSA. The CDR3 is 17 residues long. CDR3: CASSFLAGVDPPDTQYF. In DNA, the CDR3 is TGTGCCAGCAGCTTCCTAGCGGGGGTCGATCCCCCAGATACGCAGTATTTT.

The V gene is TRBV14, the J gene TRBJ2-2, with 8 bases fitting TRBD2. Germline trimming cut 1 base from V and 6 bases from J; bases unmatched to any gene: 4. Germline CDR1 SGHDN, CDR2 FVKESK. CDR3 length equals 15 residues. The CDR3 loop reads CASSQAGGQAGELFF. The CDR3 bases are TGTGCCAGCAGCCAAGCGGGGGGGCAGGCCGGGGAGCTGTTTTTT. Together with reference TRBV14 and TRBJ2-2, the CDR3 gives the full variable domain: EAGVTQFPSHSVIEKGQTVTLRCDPISGHDNLYWYRRVMGKEIKFLLHFVKESKQDESGMPNNRFLAERTGGTYSTLKVQPAELEDSGVYFCASSQAGGQAGELFFGEGSRLTVL.

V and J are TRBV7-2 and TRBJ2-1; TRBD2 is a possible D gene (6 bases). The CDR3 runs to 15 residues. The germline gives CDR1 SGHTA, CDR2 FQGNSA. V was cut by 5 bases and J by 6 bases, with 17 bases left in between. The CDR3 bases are TGTGCCAGCAGCCCCGCAGGAGGGGCCCTCAATGAGCAGTTCTTC. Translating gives CASSPAGGALNEQFF.

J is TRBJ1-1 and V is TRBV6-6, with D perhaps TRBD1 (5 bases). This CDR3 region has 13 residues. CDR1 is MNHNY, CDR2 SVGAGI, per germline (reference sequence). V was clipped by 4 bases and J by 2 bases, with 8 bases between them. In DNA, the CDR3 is TGTGCCAGCAGTTTAAGGGGCAACACTGAAGCTTTCTTT. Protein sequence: CASSLRGNTEAFF.